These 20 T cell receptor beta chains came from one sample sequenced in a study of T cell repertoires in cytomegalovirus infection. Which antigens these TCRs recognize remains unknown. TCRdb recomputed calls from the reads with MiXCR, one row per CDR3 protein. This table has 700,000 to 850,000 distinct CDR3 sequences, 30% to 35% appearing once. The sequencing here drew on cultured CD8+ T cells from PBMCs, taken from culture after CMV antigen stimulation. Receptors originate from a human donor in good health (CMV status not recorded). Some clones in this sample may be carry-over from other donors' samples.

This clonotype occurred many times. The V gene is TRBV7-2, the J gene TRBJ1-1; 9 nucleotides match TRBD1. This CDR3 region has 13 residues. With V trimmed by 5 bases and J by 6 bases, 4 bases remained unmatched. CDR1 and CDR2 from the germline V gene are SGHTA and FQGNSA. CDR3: CASSQTGGSEAFF. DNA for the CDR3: TGTGCCAGCAGCCAAACAGGGGGCTCTGAAGCTTTCTTT.

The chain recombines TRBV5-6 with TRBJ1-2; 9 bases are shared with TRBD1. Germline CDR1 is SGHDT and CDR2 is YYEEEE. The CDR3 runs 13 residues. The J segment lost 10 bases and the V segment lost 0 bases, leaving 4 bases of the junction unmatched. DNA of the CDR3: TGTGCCAGCAGCTTGGGGGGACAGGGCGACTACACCTTC. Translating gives CASSLGGQGDYTF. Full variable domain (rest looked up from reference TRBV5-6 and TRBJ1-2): DAGVTQSPTHLIKTRGQQVTLRCSPKSGHDTVSWYQQALGQGPQFIFQYYEEEERQRGNFPDRFSGHQFPNYSSELNVNALLLGDSALYLCASSLGGQGDYTFGSGTRLTVV.

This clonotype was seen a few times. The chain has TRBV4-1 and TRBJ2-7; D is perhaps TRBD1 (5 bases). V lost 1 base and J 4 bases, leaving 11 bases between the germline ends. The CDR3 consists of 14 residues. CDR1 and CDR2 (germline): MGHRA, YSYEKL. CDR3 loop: CASSQGLTDYEQYF. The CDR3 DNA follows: TGCGCCAGCAGCCAAGGCTTGACAGATTACGAGCAGTACTTC.

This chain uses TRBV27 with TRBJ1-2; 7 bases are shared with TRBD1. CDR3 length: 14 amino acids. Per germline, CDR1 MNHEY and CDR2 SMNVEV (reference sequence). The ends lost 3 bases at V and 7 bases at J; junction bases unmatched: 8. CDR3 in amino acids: CASSFWTGGSGYTF. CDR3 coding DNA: TGTGCCAGCAGTTTTTGGACAGGCGGTTCTGGCTACACCTTC.

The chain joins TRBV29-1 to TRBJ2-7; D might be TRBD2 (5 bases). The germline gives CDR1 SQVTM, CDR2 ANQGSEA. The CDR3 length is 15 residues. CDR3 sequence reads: CSALSPAGTRYEQYF. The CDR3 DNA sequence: TGCAGTGCCCTATCTCCGGCGGGCACCAGGTACGAGCAGTACTTC.

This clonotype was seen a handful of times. This chain's CDR3 is CASQPSPSHYTQYF. The DNA of the CDR3 is TGTGCCAGCCAGCCCAGCCCGTCCCATTATACGCAGTATTTT. The chain recombines TRBV19 with TRBJ2-3; D remains unclear. Deletions cut 9 bases from V and 7 bases from J, with 20 bases between. In germline, CDR1 is LNHDA, CDR2 SQIVND (reference sequence). This CDR3 contains 14 residues.

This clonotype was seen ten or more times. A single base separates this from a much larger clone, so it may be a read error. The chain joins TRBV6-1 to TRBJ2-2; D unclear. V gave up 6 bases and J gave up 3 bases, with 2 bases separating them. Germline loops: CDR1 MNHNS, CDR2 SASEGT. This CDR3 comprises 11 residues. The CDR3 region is CASRYTGELFF. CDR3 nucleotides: TGTGCCAGCAGATACACCGGGGAGCTGTTTTTT.

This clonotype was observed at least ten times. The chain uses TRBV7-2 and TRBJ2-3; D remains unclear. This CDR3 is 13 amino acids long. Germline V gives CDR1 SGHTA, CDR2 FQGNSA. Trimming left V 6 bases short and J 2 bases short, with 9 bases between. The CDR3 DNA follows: TGTGCCAGCAGTGATCTCCCCACAGATACGCAGTATTTT. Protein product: CASSDLPTDTQYF.

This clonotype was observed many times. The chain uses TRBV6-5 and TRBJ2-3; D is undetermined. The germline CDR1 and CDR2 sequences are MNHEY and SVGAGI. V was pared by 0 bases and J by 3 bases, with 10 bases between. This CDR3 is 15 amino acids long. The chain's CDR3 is CASSYSSGGTDTQYF. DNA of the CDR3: TGTGCCAGCAGTTACTCGTCAGGCGGAACAGATACGCAGTATTTT.

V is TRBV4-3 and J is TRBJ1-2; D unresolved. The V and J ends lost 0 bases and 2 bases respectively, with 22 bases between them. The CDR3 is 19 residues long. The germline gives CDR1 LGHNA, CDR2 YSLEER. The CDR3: CASSQEEGRFAEPNYGYTF. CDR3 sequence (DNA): TGCGCCAGCAGCCAAGAAGAAGGCCGATTTGCCGAGCCGAACTATGGCTACACCTTC.

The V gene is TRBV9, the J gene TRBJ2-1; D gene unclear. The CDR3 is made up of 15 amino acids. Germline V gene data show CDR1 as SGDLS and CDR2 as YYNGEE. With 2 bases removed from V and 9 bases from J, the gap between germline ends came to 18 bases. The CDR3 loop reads CASSVATDSYFEQFF. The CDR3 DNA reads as TGTGCCAGCAGCGTGGCCACAGACTCTTATTTTGAGCAGTTCTTC.

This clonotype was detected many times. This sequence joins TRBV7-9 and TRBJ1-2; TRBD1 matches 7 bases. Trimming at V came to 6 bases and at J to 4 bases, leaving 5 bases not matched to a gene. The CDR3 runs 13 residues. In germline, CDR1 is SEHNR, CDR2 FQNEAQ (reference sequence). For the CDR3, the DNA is TGTGCCAGCAGTCCTCGGGACAGCTATGGCTACACCTTC. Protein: CASSPRDSYGYTF.

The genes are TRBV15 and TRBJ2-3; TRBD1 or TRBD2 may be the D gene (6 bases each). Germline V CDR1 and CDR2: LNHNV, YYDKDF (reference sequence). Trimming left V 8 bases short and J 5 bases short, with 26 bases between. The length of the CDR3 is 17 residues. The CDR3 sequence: CATENGPGAPGVDTQYF. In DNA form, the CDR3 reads TGTGCCACCGAAAATGGACCGGGGGCTCCCGGGGTAGATACGCAGTATTTT.

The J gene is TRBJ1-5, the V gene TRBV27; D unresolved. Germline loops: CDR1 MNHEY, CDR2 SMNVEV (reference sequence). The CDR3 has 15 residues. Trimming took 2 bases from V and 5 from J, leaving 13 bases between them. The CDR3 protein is CASSLNGFGDQPQHF. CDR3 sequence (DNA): TGTGCCAGCAGTTTAAATGGCTTTGGGGATCAGCCCCAGCATTTT.

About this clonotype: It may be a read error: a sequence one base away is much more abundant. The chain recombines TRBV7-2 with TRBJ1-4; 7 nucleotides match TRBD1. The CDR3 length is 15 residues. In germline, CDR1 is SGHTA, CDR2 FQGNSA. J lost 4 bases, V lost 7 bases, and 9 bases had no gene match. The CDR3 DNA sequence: TGTGCCAGCACCTTTTCCGGGACAGTTAATGAAAAACTGTTTTTT. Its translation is CASTFSGTVNEKLFF.

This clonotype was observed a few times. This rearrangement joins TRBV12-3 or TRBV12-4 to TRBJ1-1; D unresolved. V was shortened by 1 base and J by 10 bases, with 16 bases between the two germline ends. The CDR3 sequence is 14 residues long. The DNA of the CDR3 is TGTGCCAGCAGTTTAGGCGCAGGAAGTCGTAGAGCTTTCTTT. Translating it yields CASSLGAGSRRAFF.

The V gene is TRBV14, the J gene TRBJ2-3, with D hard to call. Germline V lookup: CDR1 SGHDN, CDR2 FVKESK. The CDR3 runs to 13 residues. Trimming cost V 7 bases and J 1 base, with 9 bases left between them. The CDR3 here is CASTPLRTDTQYF. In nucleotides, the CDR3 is TGTGCCAGCACCCCACTCCGCACAGATACGCAGTATTTT.

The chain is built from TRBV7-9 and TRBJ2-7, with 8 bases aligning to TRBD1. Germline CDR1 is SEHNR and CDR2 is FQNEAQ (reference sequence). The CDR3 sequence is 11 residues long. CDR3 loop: CASSTPGQVLV. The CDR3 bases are TGTGCCAGCAGCACCCCGGGACAGGTCCTCGTC.

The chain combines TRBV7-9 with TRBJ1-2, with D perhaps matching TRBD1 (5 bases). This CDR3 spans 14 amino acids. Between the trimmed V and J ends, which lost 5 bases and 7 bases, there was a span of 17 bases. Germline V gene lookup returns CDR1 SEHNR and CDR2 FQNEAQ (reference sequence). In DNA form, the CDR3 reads TGTGCCAGCAGCCCCACGGGCCGGGGGTTTGGCTACACCTTC. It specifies CASSPTGRGFGYTF. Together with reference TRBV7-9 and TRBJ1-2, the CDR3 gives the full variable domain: DTGVSQNPRHKITKRGQNVTFRCDPISEHNRLYWYRQTLGQGPEFLTYFQNEAQLEKSRLLSDRFSAERPKGSFSTLEIQRTEQGDSAMYLCASSPTGRGFGYTFGSGTRLTVV.

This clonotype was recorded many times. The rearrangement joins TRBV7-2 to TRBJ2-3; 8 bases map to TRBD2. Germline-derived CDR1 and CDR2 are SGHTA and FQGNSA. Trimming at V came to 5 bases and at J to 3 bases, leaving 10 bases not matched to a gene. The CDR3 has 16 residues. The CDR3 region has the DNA TGTGCCAGCAGCGCACCGGGGAAGCGGGGGACAGATACGCAGTATTTT. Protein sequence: CASSAPGKRGTDTQYF.